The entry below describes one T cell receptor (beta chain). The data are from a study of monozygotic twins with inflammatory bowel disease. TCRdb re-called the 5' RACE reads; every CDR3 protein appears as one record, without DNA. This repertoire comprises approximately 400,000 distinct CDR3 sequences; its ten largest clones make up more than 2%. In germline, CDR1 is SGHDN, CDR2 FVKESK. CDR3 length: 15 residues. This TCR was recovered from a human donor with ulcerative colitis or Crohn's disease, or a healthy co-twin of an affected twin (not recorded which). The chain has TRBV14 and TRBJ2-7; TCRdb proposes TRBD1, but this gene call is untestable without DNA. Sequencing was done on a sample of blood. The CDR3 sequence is CASSRGFAGSYEQYF.